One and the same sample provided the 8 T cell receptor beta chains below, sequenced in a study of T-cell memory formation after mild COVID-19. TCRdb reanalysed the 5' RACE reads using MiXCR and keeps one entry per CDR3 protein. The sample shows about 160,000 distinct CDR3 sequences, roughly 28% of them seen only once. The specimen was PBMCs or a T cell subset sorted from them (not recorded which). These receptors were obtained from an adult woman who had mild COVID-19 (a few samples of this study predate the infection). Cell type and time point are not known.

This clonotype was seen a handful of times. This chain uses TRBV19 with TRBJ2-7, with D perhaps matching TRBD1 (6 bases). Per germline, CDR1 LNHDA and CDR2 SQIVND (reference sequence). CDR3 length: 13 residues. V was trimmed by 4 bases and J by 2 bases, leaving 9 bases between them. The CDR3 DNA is TGTGCCAGTAGTAATGGACAGACCTACGAGCAGTACTTC. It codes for CASSNGQTYEQYF.

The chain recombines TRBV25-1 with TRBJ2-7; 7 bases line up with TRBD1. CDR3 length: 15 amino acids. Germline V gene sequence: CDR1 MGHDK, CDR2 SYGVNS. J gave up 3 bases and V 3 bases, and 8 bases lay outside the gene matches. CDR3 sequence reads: CASSDPGQVVYEQYF. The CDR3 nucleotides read TGTGCCAGCAGTGATCCAGGACAGGTTGTCTACGAGCAGTACTTC.

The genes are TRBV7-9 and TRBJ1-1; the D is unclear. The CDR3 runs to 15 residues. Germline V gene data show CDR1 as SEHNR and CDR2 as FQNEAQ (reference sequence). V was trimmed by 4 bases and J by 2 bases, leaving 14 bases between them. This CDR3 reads CASSYPLRLNTEAFF. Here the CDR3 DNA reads TGTGCCAGCAGCTATCCCCTCCGTTTAAACACTGAAGCTTTCTTT.

CDR3 amino acids: CASSCASGPYEQYF. CDR3 DNA: TGTGCCAGCAGCTGTGCTAGCGGACCCTACGAGCAGTACTTC. The V gene is TRBV7-9, the J gene TRBJ2-7, with 7 nucleotides matching TRBD2. The CDR3 contains 14 residues. The V gene's germline CDR1 is SEHNR and CDR2 FQNEAQ (reference sequence). V was pared by 4 bases and J by 2 bases, with 5 bases of the junction left unmatched.

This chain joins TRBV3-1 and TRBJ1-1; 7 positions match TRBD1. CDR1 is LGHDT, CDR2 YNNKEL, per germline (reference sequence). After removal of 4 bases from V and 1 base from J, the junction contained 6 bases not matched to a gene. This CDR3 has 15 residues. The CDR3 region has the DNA TGTGCCAGCAGCCCTAGGGACAGACAGAACACTGAAGCTTTCTTT. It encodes CASSPRDRQNTEAFF.

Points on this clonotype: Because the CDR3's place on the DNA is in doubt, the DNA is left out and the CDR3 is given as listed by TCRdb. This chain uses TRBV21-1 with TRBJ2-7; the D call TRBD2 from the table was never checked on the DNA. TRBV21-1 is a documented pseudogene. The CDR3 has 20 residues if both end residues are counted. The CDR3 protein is CASSKAGVASGNPTYYEQYF.

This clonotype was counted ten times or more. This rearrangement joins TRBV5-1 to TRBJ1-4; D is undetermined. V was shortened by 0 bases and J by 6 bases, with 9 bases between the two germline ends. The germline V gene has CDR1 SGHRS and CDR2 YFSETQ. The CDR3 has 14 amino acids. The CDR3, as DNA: TGCGCCAGCAGCTTGGGGCAGGTTGATGAAAAACTGTTTTTT. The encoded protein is CASSLGQVDEKLFF. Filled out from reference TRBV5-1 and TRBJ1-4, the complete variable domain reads KAGVTQTPRYLIKTRGQQVTLSCSPISGHRSVSWYQQTPGQGLQFLFEYFSETQRNKGNFPGRFSGRQFSNSRSEMNVSTLELGDSALYLCASSLGQVDEKLFFGSGTQLSVL.

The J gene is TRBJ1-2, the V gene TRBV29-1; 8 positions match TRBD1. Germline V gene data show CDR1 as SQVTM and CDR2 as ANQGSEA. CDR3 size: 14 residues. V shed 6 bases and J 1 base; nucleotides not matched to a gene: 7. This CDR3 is CSVGTGALNYGYTF. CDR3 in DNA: TGCAGCGTCGGGACAGGCGCGCTTAACTATGGCTACACCTTC.